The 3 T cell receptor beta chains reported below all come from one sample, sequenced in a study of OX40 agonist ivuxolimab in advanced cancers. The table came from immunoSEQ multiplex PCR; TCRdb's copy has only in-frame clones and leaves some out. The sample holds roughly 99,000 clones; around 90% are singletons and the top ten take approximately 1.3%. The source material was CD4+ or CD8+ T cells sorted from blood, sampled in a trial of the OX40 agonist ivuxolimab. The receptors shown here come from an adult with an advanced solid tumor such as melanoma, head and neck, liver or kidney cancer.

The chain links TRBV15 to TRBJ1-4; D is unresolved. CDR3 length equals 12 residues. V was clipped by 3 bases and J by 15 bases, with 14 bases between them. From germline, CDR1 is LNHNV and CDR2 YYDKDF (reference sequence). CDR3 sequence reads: CATSREAGGMFF. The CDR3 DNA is TGTGCCACCAGCAGGGAGGCAGGAGGGATGTTTTTT.

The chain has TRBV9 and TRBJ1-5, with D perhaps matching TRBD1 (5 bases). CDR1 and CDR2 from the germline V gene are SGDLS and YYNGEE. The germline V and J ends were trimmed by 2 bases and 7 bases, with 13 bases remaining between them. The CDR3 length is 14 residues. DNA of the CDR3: TGTGCCAGCAGCGTGGGACCTCATATGCAGCCCCAGCATTTT. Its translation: CASSVGPHMQPQHF.

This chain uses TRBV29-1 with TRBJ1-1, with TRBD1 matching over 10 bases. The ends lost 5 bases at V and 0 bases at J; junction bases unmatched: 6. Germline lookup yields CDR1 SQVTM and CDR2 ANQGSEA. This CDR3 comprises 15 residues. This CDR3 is CSVRTGGSLNTEAFF. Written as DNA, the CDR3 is TGCAGCGTTCGGACAGGGGGATCCCTGAACACTGAAGCTTTCTTT.